These 26 T cell receptor beta chains were all obtained from the same sample, sequenced in a study of T cells in Graves' hyperthyroidism and ophthalmopathy. RNA transcripts provided the source from which TCR beta CDR3 regions were amplified. The primer set for the first-round RT-PCR of the TCR CDR3 was HTBI. Using its own MiXCR run on the multiplex PCR reads, TCRdb lists one record per CDR3 protein. The sample lists 500,000 to 800,000 distinct CDR3 sequences, 13% to 15% occurring once. What was sequenced was blood. The receptors were sampled from a woman in her 50s with Graves' ophthalmopathy.

This clonotype was found a few times. The genes are TRBV15 and TRBJ1-3; D is unresolved. The V end lost 1 base, the J end lost 2 bases, and 12 bases lay between the germline ends. CDR3 length equals 16 residues. From germline, CDR1 is LNHNV and CDR2 YYDKDF (reference sequence). As DNA, the CDR3 is TGTGCCACCAGCAGAGTGTTCGTCCGGCCTGGAAACACCATATATTTT. Its translation is CATSRVFVRPGNTIYF.

This clonotype was seen many times. The gene calls are TRBV11-2 and TRBJ2-5; 8 bases fit TRBD2. From germline, CDR1 is SGHAT and CDR2 FQNNGV. V lost 4 bases, J lost 0 bases, and 1 base stayed unmatched. The CDR3 covers 14 residues. In nucleotides, the CDR3 is TGTGCCAGCAGCTCGACTAGCGACCAAGAGACCCAGTACTTC. Translating it yields CASSSTSDQETQYF.

This clonotype appeared a few times. The V gene is TRBV29-1, the J gene TRBJ2-1, with TRBD2 matching 7 bases. The CDR3 is 12 amino acids. The J segment lost 10 bases and the V segment lost 4 bases, leaving 7 bases of the junction unmatched. The germline V gene has CDR1 SQVTM and CDR2 ANQGSEA. The CDR3 sequence: CSVGGGGGEQFF. Written as DNA, the CDR3 is TGCAGCGTTGGGGGGGGGGGGGGGGAGCAGTTCTTC.

This clonotype was picked up many times. The chain has TRBV6-1 and TRBJ2-2, with 9 bases that match TRBD2. Trimming cost V 4 bases and J 4 bases; bases outside gene matches: 7. Germline CDR1 and CDR2: MNHNS and SASEGT. CDR3 length equals 16 residues. The CDR3 region has the DNA TGTGCCAGCAGTGCAGCGGGAGGAAGCCCCACCGGGGAGCTGTTTTTT. This sequence encodes CASSAAGGSPTGELFF.

The table lists this clonotype with many counts. The chain joins TRBV20-1 to TRBJ1-1; D perhaps matches TRBD1 (5 bases). The V end lost 6 bases, the J end lost 1 base, and 12 bases lay between the germline ends. The germline V gene encodes CDR1 DFQATT and CDR2 SNEGSKA (reference sequence). The length of the CDR3 is 13 residues. The CDR3 sequence: CSARRQTNTEAFF. DNA of the CDR3: TGCAGTGCCCGACGACAGACGAACACTGAAGCTTTCTTT.

The genes are TRBV10-3 and TRBJ2-2; 8 bases map to TRBD1. This CDR3 is 17 amino acids long. With 2 bases clipped from V and 4 bases from J, the junction kept 9 bases outside the gene matches. Germline V gene sequence: CDR1 ENHRY, CDR2 SYGVKD. In DNA form, the CDR3 reads TGTGCCATCAGTGAGAAGGGACAGGTGAAAGTCACCGGGGAGCTGTTTTTT. This encodes CAISEKGQVKVTGELFF.

This clonotype was seen repeatedly, ten times or more. The rearrangement links TRBV24-1 to TRBJ2-5; the D is unclear. Trimming took 1 base from V and 0 from J, leaving 8 bases between them. Germline CDR1 is KGHDR and CDR2 is SFDVKD. CDR3 length: 15 residues. CDR3 nucleotides: TGTGCCACCAGTGATTTACCGGGCGACCAAGAGACCCAGTACTTC. Encoded protein: CATSDLPGDQETQYF.

This clonotype has a count of ten or more. V usage is TRBV2 and J usage is TRBJ2-3, with a possible D match to TRBD1 (6 bases). The CDR3 spans 18 residues. V lost 7 bases and J 0 bases, leaving 23 bases between the germline ends. Germline V CDR1 and CDR2: SNHLY, FYNNEI. The DNA of the CDR3 is TGTGCCAGCAATTGGGCTAACAATAGACAGGCTAGCACAGATACGCAGTATTTT. Translated: CASNWANNRQASTDTQYF.

A note on this clonotype: This sequence may be a read error, since a much larger clone differs from it by one base. The CDR3 end shows no conserved phenylalanine or tryptophan, and so a read error is likely. The rearrangement links TRBV10-3 to TRBJ1-2; possible D gene TRBD1, 6 bases. This CDR3 has 15 amino acids. The germline V and J ends were trimmed by 0 bases and 5 bases, with 13 bases remaining between them. Germline CDR1 is ENHRY and CDR2 is SYGVKD. Here the CDR3 reads CAISESTGRWYGYTL. In DNA, the CDR3 is TGTGCCATCAGTGAGTCTACAGGGAGGTGGTATGGCTACACCCTC.

This clonotype was found a few times. The chain links TRBV20-1 to TRBJ2-5; TRBD2 agrees at 12 bases. The germline gives CDR1 DFQATT, CDR2 SNEGSKA (reference sequence). This CDR3 contains 14 residues. Germline trimming cut 3 bases from V and 3 bases from J; bases unmatched to any gene: 2. This chain's CDR3 is CSASRTSGKETQYF. The DNA of the CDR3 is TGCAGTGCTAGCAGGACTAGCGGGAAAGAGACCCAGTACTTC.

The table lists this clonotype with many counts. The chain has TRBV30 and TRBJ2-2; the D gene is possibly TRBD1 (5 bases). The germline V gene has CDR1 GTSNPN and CDR2 SVGIG (reference sequence). This CDR3 contains 13 residues. Trimming shortened V by 1 base and J by 7 bases, and 10 bases separated the two germline ends. CDR3 amino acids: CAWSALGDGELFF. Here the CDR3 DNA reads TGTGCCTGGAGTGCCCTAGGGGACGGGGAGCTGTTTTTT.

This clonotype was counted a few times. The V call is TRBV19, the J call TRBJ2-7; 9 bases are shared with TRBD1. Germline V gene lookup returns CDR1 LNHDA and CDR2 SQIVND (reference sequence). Germline trimming cut 5 bases from V and 2 bases from J; bases unmatched to any gene: 4. The CDR3 is 14 residues long. The CDR3 loop reads CASSWGTGTYEQYF. CDR3 sequence (DNA): TGTGCCAGTAGTTGGGGGACAGGGACCTACGAGCAGTACTTC.

This clonotype was counted many times. The J gene is TRBJ1-1, the V gene TRBV12-5; a possible D gene is TRBD1 (6 bases). CDR3 length: 13 residues. V was clipped by 6 bases and J by 4 bases, with 12 bases between them. Germline V gene sequence: CDR1 LGHNT, CDR2 FRNRAP. CDR3 nucleotides: TGTGCTAGTGGCCTTTCAGGGGCCACTGAAGCTTTCTTT. It is translated as CASGLSGATEAFF.

This clonotype was detected a few times. This chain joins TRBV5-5 and TRBJ2-3; possible D gene TRBD2, 6 bases. Trimming shortened V by 0 bases and J by 1 base, and 12 bases separated the two germline ends. This CDR3 is 16 amino acids long. Germline CDR1 and CDR2: SGHKS and YYEKEE (reference sequence). The CDR3 protein is CASSLVSGAGTDTQYF. The CDR3 DNA reads TGTGCCAGCAGCTTGGTTTCGGGAGCTGGCACAGATACGCAGTATTTT. The complete variable domain, with remaining parts taken from reference TRBV5-5 and TRBJ2-3, reads DAGVTQSPTHLIKTRGQQVTLRCSPISGHKSVSWYQQVLGQGPQFIFQYYEKEERGRGNFPDRFSARQFPNYSSELNVNALLLGDSALYLCASSLVSGAGTDTQYFGPGTRLTVL.

This clonotype has just a few counts. The chain carries TRBV7-6 and TRBJ2-5; the D is unclear. Germline V gene sequence: CDR1 SGHVS, CDR2 FNYEAQ. Trimming left V 5 bases short and J 2 bases short, with 6 bases between. The CDR3 loop spans 12 amino acids. This CDR3 reads CASSPRQETQYF. CDR3 DNA sequence: TGTGCCAGCAGCCCCAGACAAGAGACCCAGTACTTC.

This clonotype was recorded at least ten times. The chain joins TRBV12-3 or TRBV12-4 to TRBJ2-4; no clear D. V lost 3 bases and J lost 0, with 12 bases in between. This CDR3 contains 16 residues. CDR3 sequence reads: CASSFSQLVAKNIQYF. DNA of the CDR3: TGTGCCAGCAGTTTTTCCCAGCTCGTAGCCAAAAACATTCAGTACTTC.

This clonotype was seen ten or more times. The chain employs TRBV28 and TRBJ1-2; D may be TRBD1 (5 bases). Trimming took 0 bases from V and 8 from J, leaving 10 bases between them. This CDR3 has 13 residues. Germline V gene lookup returns CDR1 MDHEN and CDR2 SYDVKM. CDR3 region: CASSLWGLEGYTF. Written as DNA, the CDR3 is TGTGCCAGCAGTTTATGGGGGCTGGAGGGCTACACCTTC.

In this sample, this clonotype turned up many times. The chain recombines TRBV2 with TRBJ2-3; D is possibly TRBD1 or TRBD2 (6 bases each). V lost 1 base, J lost 10 bases, and 15 bases lay in between. The CDR3 consists of 14 residues. Germline lookup yields CDR1 SNHLY and CDR2 FYNNEI. The CDR3 loop reads CASSEGGAGRSQYF. For the CDR3, the DNA is TGTGCCAGCAGTGAAGGGGGGGCGGGAAGGTCGCAGTATTTT.

This clonotype was counted ten times or more. The gene calls are TRBV2 and TRBJ2-1, with unresolved D. This CDR3 comprises 13 residues. Trimming cost V 7 bases and J 5 bases, with 12 bases left between them. In germline, CDR1 is SNHLY, CDR2 FYNNEI. CDR3 coding DNA: TGTGCCAGCAAAAAGTTGCGAAACAATGAGCAGTTCTTC. It encodes CASKKLRNNEQFF.

The V call is TRBV19, the J call TRBJ2-3, with D maybe TRBD1 (6 bases). The CDR3 is 15 amino acids. The V and J ends lost 3 bases and 3 bases respectively, with 13 bases between them. Germline loops: CDR1 LNHDA, CDR2 SQIVND (reference sequence). CDR3 region: CASSMGVGTTDTQYF. In nucleotides, the CDR3 is TGTGCCAGTAGTATGGGGGTGGGGACAACAGATACGCAGTATTTT. The full variable domain, with the rest looked up from reference TRBV19 and TRBJ2-3, is DGGITQSPKYLFRKEGQNVTLSCEQNLNHDAMYWYRQDPGQGLRLIYYSQIVNDFQKGDIAEGYSVSREKKESFPLTVTSAQKNPTAFYLCASSMGVGTTDTQYFGPGTRLTVL.

The DNA of the CDR3 is TGTGCCAGCAGCCTATGGGGGGGCAGCTCTGGAAACACCATATATTTT. Protein: CASSLWGGSSGNTIYF. The chain joins TRBV7-9 to TRBJ1-3, with a tentative D call TRBD1 (6 bases). Germline V lookup: CDR1 SEHNR, CDR2 FQNEAQ (reference sequence). This CDR3 is built from 16 residues. Trimming took 5 bases from V and 0 from J, leaving 14 bases between them.

This clonotype was seen many times. The chain is built from TRBV29-1 and TRBJ1-1; maybe TRBD1 (6 bases). Germline loops: CDR1 SQVTM, CDR2 ANQGSEA. This CDR3 has 15 residues. The V end lost 2 bases, the J end lost 1 base, and 14 bases lay between the germline ends. The CDR3, as DNA: TGCAGCGTTGAAAACCTATACAGGGAGAACACTGAAGCTTTCTTT. It encodes CSVENLYRENTEAFF.

This clonotype showed up many times. The chain has TRBV9 and TRBJ2-7; D is undetermined. The V gene's germline CDR1 is SGDLS and CDR2 YYNGEE. This CDR3 is built from 14 residues. The V gene lost 0 bases and the J gene lost 0 bases, with 7 bases spanning the gap. The DNA of the CDR3 is TGTGCCAGCAGCGTAGGCCGCCGCTCCTACGAGCAGTACTTC. Its translation is CASSVGRRSYEQYF.

There are many counts of this clonotype. The J gene is TRBJ2-3, the V gene TRBV20-1; weak D call: TRBD2 (6 bases). The CDR3 length is 14 residues. V was trimmed by 0 bases and J by 0 bases, leaving 7 bases between them. Germline CDR1 is DFQATT and CDR2 is SNEGSKA (reference sequence). CDR3 amino acids: CSARDGTSTDTQYF. The CDR3 DNA sequence: TGCAGTGCTAGAGATGGGACTAGCACAGATACGCAGTATTTT.

As regards this clonotype: A much larger clone lies one base from this, so it may be a read error. The V gene is TRBV5-5, the J gene TRBJ2-1; D possibly corresponds to TRBD2 (6 bases). The CDR3 sequence is 15 residues long. Germline CDR1 SGHKS, CDR2 YYEKEE (reference sequence). CDR3 sequence: CAGSRTNLRGDEQFF. The CDR3 nucleotides are TGTGCCGGCAGCCGGACTAATTTAAGGGGTGATGAGCAGTTCTTC. Filled out from reference TRBV5-5 and TRBJ2-1, the complete variable domain reads DAGVTQSPTHLIKTRGQQVTLRCSPISGHKSVSWYQQVLGQGPQFIFQYYEKEERGRGNFPDRFSARQFPNYSSELNVNALLLGDSALYLCAGSRTNLRGDEQFFGPGTRLTVL.

This clonotype turned up a few times. The chain recombines TRBV12-3 or TRBV12-4 with TRBJ1-1, with 7 bases identical to TRBD1. CDR3 length: 15 amino acids. V gave up 4 bases and J gave up 5 bases; unmatched junction bases: 10. The CDR3 region has the DNA TGTGCCAGCAGTTCAACACCGACAGGGCAAACTGAAGCTTTCTTT. This encodes CASSSTPTGQTEAFF.